What follows describes a single TCR beta chain. Generated by immunoSEQ multiplex PCR, the TCRdb table keeps only in-frame clones and is missing some. Of fewer than 45,000 clones detected, approximately 83% appear once; the ten largest clones hold 6.4%. The data are from a study of T cells in localized non-small cell lung cancer. The sequencing here drew on peripheral blood, taken before any cancer treatment. The sequence derives from a man aged 35-75 years with stage I lung adenocarcinoma.

This CDR3 reads CSVVTTGNTEAFF. The CDR3 coding sequence is TGCAGCGTCGTCACCACTGGGAACACTGAAGCTTTCTTT. This sequence joins TRBV29-1 and TRBJ1-1; D call uncertain. Germline CDR1 reads SQVTM; CDR2 reads ANQGSEA. Deletions cut 6 bases from V and 1 base from J, with 12 bases between. The CDR3 has 13 amino acids.